The 22 T cell receptor beta chains below come from one sample, sequenced in a study of OX40 agonist ivuxolimab in advanced cancers. TCRdb's table, derived via immunoSEQ multiplex PCR, lists solely in-frame clones and lacks some. The table lists 99,000 or so clones, 94% of them singletons. The material sequenced was CD4+ or CD8+ T cells sorted from blood, taken in a trial of the OX40 agonist ivuxolimab. These TCRs come from an adult with an advanced solid tumor such as melanoma, head and neck, liver or kidney cancer.

The rearrangement links TRBV6-1 to TRBJ1-5; 7 positions agree with TRBD1. Germline V gives CDR1 MNHNS, CDR2 SASEGT. The length of the CDR3 is 17 residues. The V and J ends lost 3 bases and 7 bases, in that order; junction bases with no gene match: 15. CDR3 DNA sequence: TGTGCCAGCAGTGATCTATTCCGACAGGGCCTTGGGCAGCCCCAGCATTTT. This gives the protein CASSDLFRQGLGQPQHF.

This chain uses TRBV9 with TRBJ2-2, with D perhaps being TRBD1 or TRBD2 (6 bases each). V was cut by 3 bases and J by 7 bases, with 19 bases left in between. CDR3 size: 16 residues. The germline gives CDR1 SGDLS, CDR2 YYNGEE. DNA for the CDR3: TGTGCCAGCAGCGCCGGGGGCAGGGGCTCGGGCGGGGAGCTGTTTTTT. This encodes CASSAGGRGSGGELFF.

The gene calls are TRBV5-1 and TRBJ1-5, with 9 nucleotides matching TRBD1. CDR3 length: 15 residues. Germline trimming cut 2 bases from V and 3 bases from J; bases unmatched to any gene: 3. Germline CDR1 and CDR2: SGHRS and YFSETQ. Here the CDR3 reads CASSFGDRDNQPQHF. In DNA, the CDR3 is TGCGCCAGCAGCTTTGGGGACAGGGACAATCAGCCCCAGCATTTT.

This chain connects TRBV29-1 to TRBJ1-2; 7 nucleotides align to TRBD1. The V gene end was trimmed by 8 bases and the J gene end by 4 bases; junction bases not matched to a gene: 10. Germline values: CDR1 SQVTM, CDR2 ANQGSEA. CDR3 length: 13 residues. This chain's CDR3 is CSSATGVGYGYTF. The CDR3 DNA sequence: TGCAGCTCCGCCACAGGGGTGGGCTATGGCTACACCTTC.

The rearrangement links TRBV7-2 to TRBJ1-1, with 8 bases fitting TRBD1. Germline V gene sequence: CDR1 SGHTA, CDR2 FQGNSA. The CDR3 runs to 17 residues. The trim removed 5 bases at V and 6 bases at J, leaving 17 bases unmatched. CDR3 nucleotides: TGTGCCAGCAGCCCCAGGCGGCAGGGGGCGGCGGGCGCTGAAGCTTTCTTT. This encodes CASSPRRQGAAGAEAFF.

This chain links TRBV28 with TRBJ2-7, with 9 bases lining up with TRBD1. From germline, CDR1 is MDHEN and CDR2 SYDVKM. The trim removed 4 bases at V and 3 bases at J, leaving 1 base unmatched. The CDR3 is 13 amino acids. The CDR3 region has the DNA TGTGCCAGCAGTTCGGGACAGGGCTACGAGCAGTACTTC. It specifies CASSSGQGYEQYF.

The chain links TRBV30 to TRBJ1-4, with 8 nucleotides matching TRBD1. Germline V gene sequence: CDR1 GTSNPN, CDR2 SVGIG (reference sequence). The CDR3 runs 14 residues. J lost 8 bases, V lost 2 bases, and 7 bases had no gene match. CDR3 residues: CAWSRGQGWEKLFF. CDR3 sequence (DNA): TGTGCCTGGAGTAGAGGACAGGGTTGGGAAAAACTGTTTTTT.

This clone was seen once. The DNA of the CDR3 is TGTGCCAGCAGGAGTGGGCAGGGTGCGTCTAATGAAAAACTGTTTTTT. Translating it yields CASRSGQGASNEKLFF. The chain has TRBV28 and TRBJ1-4, with a possible D match to TRBD1 (5 bases). The V gene lost 6 bases and the J gene lost 3 bases, with 17 bases spanning the gap. Germline-derived CDR1 and CDR2 are MDHEN and SYDVKM. The CDR3 covers 16 residues.

This clone showed up just once. V and J are TRBV27 and TRBJ1-2, with D possibly matching TRBD1 (6 bases). CDR3 length equals 13 residues. Germline V gene lookup returns CDR1 MNHEY and CDR2 SMNVEV (reference sequence). V gave up 5 bases and J gave up 3 bases, with 10 bases separating them. The DNA of the CDR3 is TGTGCCAGCAGTCCGCAGGGGTACTATGGCTACACCTTC. This sequence encodes CASSPQGYYGYTF.

This clone was observed once. This sequence joins TRBV10-3 and TRBJ1-2, with a possible D match to TRBD1 (6 bases). The V and J ends lost 0 bases and 0 bases respectively, with 11 bases between them. The CDR3 runs 16 residues. From germline, CDR1 is ENHRY and CDR2 SYGVKD. CDR3 loop: CAISESLRGTNYGYTF. The CDR3 coding sequence is TGTGCCATCAGTGAGTCGTTAAGGGGGACTAACTATGGCTACACCTTC.

The count of this clone is one. This sequence joins TRBV19 and TRBJ2-6, with D possibly TRBD1 on 6 matching bases. Germline V lookup: CDR1 LNHDA, CDR2 SQIVND (reference sequence). Deletions cut 4 bases from V and 2 bases from J, with 9 bases between. This CDR3 has 15 amino acids. The CDR3 coding sequence is TGTGCCAGTAGTACCGGGACAACTGGGGCCAACGTCCTGACTTTC. This codes for CASSTGTTGANVLTF.

The chain employs TRBV9 and TRBJ1-2, with D hard to call. Germline V gene data show CDR1 as SGDLS and CDR2 as YYNGEE. V was trimmed by 4 bases and J by 8 bases, leaving 18 bases between them. The CDR3 extends over 14 amino acids. Here the CDR3 DNA reads TGTGCCAGCAGCCCACTAACTCGGGTAATCGGCTACACCTTC. Its translation is CASSPLTRVIGYTF.

The gene calls are TRBV4-3 and TRBJ2-3; no reliable D call. The ends were cut back, 2 bases at V and 2 bases at J, with 5 bases in the middle. The germline gives CDR1 LGHNA, CDR2 YSLEER. The CDR3 is 13 residues long. The CDR3, as DNA: TGCGCCAGCAGCCAAAGGACCACAGATACGCAGTATTTT. This gives the protein CASSQRTTDTQYF.

V and J are TRBV28 and TRBJ2-3, with TRBD1 matching 9 bases. The CDR3 length is 15 residues. V trimming: 3 bases; J trimming: 1 base; junction bases outside the gene matches: 2. The V gene's germline CDR1 is MDHEN and CDR2 SYDVKM. The CDR3 nucleotides read TGTGCCAGCAGTTTGGGACAGGGCCGCACAGATACGCAGTATTTT. Residues: CASSLGQGRTDTQYF.

The chain links TRBV20-1 to TRBJ2-5; D is perhaps TRBD2 (5 bases). The CDR3 consists of 11 residues. CDR1 DFQATT and CDR2 SNEGSKA come from the germline V gene (reference sequence). Trimming stripped 5 bases from V and 5 bases from J, with 9 bases between. CDR3: CSAGRRETQYF. The DNA of the CDR3 is TGCAGTGCTGGGCGGAGGGAGACCCAGTACTTC.

The chain uses TRBV18 and TRBJ1-1; 8 nucleotides line up with TRBD1. Germline trimming cut 0 bases from V and 7 bases from J; bases unmatched to any gene: 22. CDR1 and CDR2 (germline): KGHSH, LQKENI. CDR3 length: 20 residues. Here the CDR3 reads CASSPPLRTGWGRVANEAFF. CDR3 DNA sequence: TGTGCCAGCTCACCACCGCTCAGGACAGGGTGGGGTCGGGTTGCCAATGAAGCTTTCTTT.

The table lists this clone with a count of one. The chain uses TRBV5-1 and TRBJ2-7; D is perhaps TRBD2 (6 bases). Germline V lookup: CDR1 SGHRS, CDR2 YFSETQ. Trimming took off 1 base at V and 3 bases at J, with 14 bases between the two ends. This CDR3 has 15 residues. The CDR3 reads CASSLTGGENYEQYF. The DNA of the CDR3 is TGCGCCAGCAGCTTGACGGGCGGGGAGAACTACGAGCAGTACTTC.

The CDR3 here is CASSIEGGTGEAFF. The DNA for the CDR3 is TGTGCCAGTAGTATAGAGGGGGGGACAGGTGAAGCTTTCTTT. The chain joins TRBV19 to TRBJ1-1; 8 bases map to TRBD1. This CDR3 has 14 amino acids. Germline V gene sequence: CDR1 LNHDA, CDR2 SQIVND (reference sequence). Unmatched junction bases numbered 4, after V lost 0 bases and J lost 7 bases.

The gene calls are TRBV11-1 and TRBJ2-3; D not certain. Looked up from germline, CDR1 is SGHAT and CDR2 is FQDESV (reference sequence). V gave up 7 bases and J gave up 3 bases, with 5 bases separating them. CDR3 length: 11 amino acids. CDR3 protein: CASTSTDTQYF. CDR3 nucleotides: TGTGCCAGCACAAGTACAGATACGCAGTATTTT.

The genes are TRBV6-6 and TRBJ2-7; 9 bases agree with TRBD1. The germline V gene encodes CDR1 MNHNY and CDR2 SVGAGI (reference sequence). This CDR3 comprises 13 residues. V lost 6 bases and J lost 5; bases outside the gene matches: 5. CDR3 bases: TGTGCCAGCAGATTGACAGGGGGGAACGAGCAGTACTTC. It encodes CASRLTGGNEQYF.

V usage is TRBV7-2 and J usage is TRBJ1-5; weak D call: TRBD1 (5 bases). The germline gives CDR1 SGHTA, CDR2 FQGNSA. The V end was cut by 2 bases, the J end by 7 bases, with 21 bases between. This CDR3 has 17 amino acids. CDR3 DNA: TGTGCCAGCAGCTTACCAACCGGGAGGGGTTATGGCCAGCCCCAGCATTTT. Amino acid sequence: CASSLPTGRGYGQPQHF.

The CDR3 is CASSQVAGGREQYF. Here the CDR3 DNA reads TGCGCCAGCAGCCAAGTAGCGGGAGGACGCGAGCAGTACTTC. The rearrangement joins TRBV4-3 to TRBJ2-7, with 10 bases matching TRBD2. Germline trimming cut 1 base from V and 6 bases from J; bases unmatched to any gene: 3. CDR1 and CDR2 from the germline V gene are LGHNA and YSLEER. This CDR3 comprises 14 residues.